This TCR beta chain was sequenced for a study of tumor-infiltrating lymphocytes in primary liver carcinoma. Scientists recovered RNA and DNA together from roughly 21-30 mg of unsorted bulk tissue. Patients showed chronic HBV infection and an absence of prior treatment. CDR3 size: 14 residues. Germline V gene data show CDR1 as SGHVS and CDR2 as FQNEAQ. On this clonotype itself: Germline is not matched at one junction end, which may reflect a read error.

The researchers produced TCR beta cDNA from 450 to 600 ng total RNA with a constant-region primer. Three rounds of nested multiplex PCR with slightly modified ARM-PCR produced TCR beta libraries. Amplification in the first two PCR rounds was performed using TRBV1-TRBV30 forward primers and a C-beta reverse primer for around 9 cycles each. TCRdb re-called the multiplex PCR reads through MiXCR, storing one row per CDR3 protein. The sample has roughly 91,000 distinct CDR3 sequences, approximately 71% seen once. The TCR was taken from a woman aged 55-70 years with primary liver carcinoma and hepatitis B virus infection. The rearrangement links TRBV7-8 to TRBJ2-2; tentatively, D is TRBD2 (5 bases). Input material: liver tumor tissue from sampling region 5. The subset is: tumor region T5, tumor centre. In DNA, the CDR3 is TGCGCCAGCAGCCCAGCCTCGGGATCCGGGGAGCTGTTTTTT. Translation gives CASSPASGSGELFF. The complete variable domain, with remaining parts taken from reference TRBV7-8 and TRBJ2-2, reads GAGVSQSPRYKVAKRGQDVALRCDPISGHVSLFWYQQALGQGPEFLTYFQNEAQLDKSGLPSDRFFAERPEGSVSTLKIQRTQQEDSAVYLCASSPASGSGELFFGEGSRLTVL.